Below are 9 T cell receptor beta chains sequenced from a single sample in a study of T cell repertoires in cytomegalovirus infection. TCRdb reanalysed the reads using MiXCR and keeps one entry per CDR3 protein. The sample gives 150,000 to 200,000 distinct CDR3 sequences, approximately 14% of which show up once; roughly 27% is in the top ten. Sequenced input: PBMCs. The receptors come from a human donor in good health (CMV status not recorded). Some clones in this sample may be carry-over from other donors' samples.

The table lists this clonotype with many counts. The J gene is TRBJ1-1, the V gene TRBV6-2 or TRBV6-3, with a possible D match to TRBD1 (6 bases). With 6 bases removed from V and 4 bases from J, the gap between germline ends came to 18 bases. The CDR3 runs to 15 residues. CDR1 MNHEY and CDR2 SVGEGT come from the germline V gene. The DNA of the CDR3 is TGTGCCAGCAGACTGCAACAGGGCATGAGCACTGAAGCTTTCTTT. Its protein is CASRLQQGMSTEAFF.

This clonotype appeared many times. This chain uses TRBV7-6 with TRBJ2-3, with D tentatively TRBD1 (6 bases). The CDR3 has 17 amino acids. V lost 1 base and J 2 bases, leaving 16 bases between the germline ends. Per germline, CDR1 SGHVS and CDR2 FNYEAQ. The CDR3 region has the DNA TGTGCCAGCAGCTTAGTAGCGATGGGGGCGGCCACAGATACGCAGTATTTT. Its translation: CASSLVAMGAATDTQYF.

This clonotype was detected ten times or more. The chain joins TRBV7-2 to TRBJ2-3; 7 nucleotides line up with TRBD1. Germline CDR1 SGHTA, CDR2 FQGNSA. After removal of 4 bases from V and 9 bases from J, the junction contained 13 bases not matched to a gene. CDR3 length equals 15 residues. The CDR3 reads CASSSYDRATLTQYF. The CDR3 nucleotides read TGTGCCAGCAGCTCGTACGACAGGGCCACCTTGACGCAGTATTTT.

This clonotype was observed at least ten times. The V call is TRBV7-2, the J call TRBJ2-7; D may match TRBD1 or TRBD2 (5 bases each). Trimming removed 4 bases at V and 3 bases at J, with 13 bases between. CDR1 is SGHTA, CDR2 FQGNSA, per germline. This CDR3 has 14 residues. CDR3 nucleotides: TGTGCCAGCAGCTCAGTCACTGGGGGCTACGAGCAGTACTTC. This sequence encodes CASSSVTGGYEQYF.

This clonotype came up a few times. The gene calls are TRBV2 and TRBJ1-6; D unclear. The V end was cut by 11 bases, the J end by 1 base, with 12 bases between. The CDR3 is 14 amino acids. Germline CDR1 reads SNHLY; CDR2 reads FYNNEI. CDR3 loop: CAVSQDSYNSPLHF. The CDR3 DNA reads TGTGCCGTCTCGCAGGATTCCTATAATTCACCCCTCCACTTT.

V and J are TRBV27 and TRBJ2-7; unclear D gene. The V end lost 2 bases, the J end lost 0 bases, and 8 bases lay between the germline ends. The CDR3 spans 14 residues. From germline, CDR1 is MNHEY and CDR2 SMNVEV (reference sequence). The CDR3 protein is CASSLRTFSYEQYF. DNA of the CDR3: TGTGCCAGCAGTTTACGGACGTTCTCCTACGAGCAGTACTTC.

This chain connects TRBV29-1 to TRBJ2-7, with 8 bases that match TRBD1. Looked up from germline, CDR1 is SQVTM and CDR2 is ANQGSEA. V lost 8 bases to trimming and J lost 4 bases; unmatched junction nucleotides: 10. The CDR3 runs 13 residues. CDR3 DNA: TGCAGCATCGAGACAGGGGTTAAGTACGAGCAGTACTTC. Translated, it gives CSIETGVKYEQYF.

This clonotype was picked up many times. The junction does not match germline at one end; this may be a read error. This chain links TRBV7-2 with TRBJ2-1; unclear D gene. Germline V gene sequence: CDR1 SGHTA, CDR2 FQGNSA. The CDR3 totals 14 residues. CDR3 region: CASTLPEKGGEQFF. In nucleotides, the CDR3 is TGTGCCAGCACCTTACCGGAAAAGGGTGGTGAGCAGTTCTTC.

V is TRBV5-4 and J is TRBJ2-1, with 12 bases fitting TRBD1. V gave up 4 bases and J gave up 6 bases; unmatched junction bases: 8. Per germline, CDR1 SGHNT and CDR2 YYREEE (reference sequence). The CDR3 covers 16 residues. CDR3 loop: CASSPPGQGARNEQFF. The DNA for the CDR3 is TGTGCCAGCAGCCCTCCGGGACAGGGGGCGCGCAATGAGCAGTTCTTC. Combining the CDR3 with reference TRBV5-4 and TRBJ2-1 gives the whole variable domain ETGVTQSPTHLIKTRGQQVTLRCSSQSGHNTVSWYQQALGQGPQFIFQYYREEENGRGNFPPRFSGLQFPNYSSELNVNALELDDSALYLCASSPPGQGARNEQFFGPGTRLTVL.